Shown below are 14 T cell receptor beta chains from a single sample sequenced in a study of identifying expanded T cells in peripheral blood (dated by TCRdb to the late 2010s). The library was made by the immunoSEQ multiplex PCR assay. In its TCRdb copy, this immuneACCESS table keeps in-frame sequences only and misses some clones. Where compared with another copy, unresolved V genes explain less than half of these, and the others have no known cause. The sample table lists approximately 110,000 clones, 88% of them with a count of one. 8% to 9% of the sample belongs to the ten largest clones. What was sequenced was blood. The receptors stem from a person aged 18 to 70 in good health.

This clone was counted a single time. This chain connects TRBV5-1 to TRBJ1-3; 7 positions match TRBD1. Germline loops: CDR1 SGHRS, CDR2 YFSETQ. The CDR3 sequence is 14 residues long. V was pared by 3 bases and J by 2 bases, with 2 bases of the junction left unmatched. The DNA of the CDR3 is TGCGCCAGCAGCTCAGGGGGGCCTGGAAACACCATATATTTT. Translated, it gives CASSSGGPGNTIYF.

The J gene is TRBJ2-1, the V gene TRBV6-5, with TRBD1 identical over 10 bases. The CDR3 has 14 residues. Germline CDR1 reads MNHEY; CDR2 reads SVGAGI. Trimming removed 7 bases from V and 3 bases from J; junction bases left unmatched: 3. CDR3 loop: CASTRTGGYNEQFF. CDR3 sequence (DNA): TGTGCCAGCACCAGGACAGGGGGCTACAATGAGCAGTTCTTC.

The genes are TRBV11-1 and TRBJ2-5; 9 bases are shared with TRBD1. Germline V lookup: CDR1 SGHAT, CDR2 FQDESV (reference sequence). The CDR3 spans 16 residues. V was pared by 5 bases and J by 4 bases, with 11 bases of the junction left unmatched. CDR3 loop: CASSPAWTGVGETQYF. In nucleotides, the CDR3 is TGTGCCAGCAGCCCTGCCTGGACAGGGGTTGGAGAGACCCAGTACTTC.

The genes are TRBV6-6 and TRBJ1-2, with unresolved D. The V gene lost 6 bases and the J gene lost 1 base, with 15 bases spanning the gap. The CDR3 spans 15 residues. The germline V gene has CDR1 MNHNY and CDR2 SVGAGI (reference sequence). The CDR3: CASSRTVRSNYGYTF. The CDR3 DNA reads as TGTGCCAGCAGCCGCACAGTACGGAGTAACTATGGCTACACCTTC.

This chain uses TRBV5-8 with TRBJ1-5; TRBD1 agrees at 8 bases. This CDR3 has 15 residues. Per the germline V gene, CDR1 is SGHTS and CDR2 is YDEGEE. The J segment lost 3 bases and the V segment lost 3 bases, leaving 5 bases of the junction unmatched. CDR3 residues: CASSSDRVPNQPQHF. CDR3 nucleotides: TGTGCCAGCAGCTCGGACAGGGTTCCCAATCAGCCCCAGCATTTT. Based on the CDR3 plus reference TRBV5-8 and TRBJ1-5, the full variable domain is EAGVTQSPTHLIKTRGQQATLRCSPISGHTSVYWYQQALGLGLQFLLWYDEGEERNRGNFPPRFSGRQFPNYSSELNVNALELEDSALYLCASSSDRVPNQPQHFGDGTRLSIL.

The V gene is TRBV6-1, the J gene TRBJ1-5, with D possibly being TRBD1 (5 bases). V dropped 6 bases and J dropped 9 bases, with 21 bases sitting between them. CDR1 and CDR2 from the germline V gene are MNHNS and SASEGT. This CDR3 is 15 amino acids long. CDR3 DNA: TGTGCCAGCAGGGGGGAGGGGACCGGGGCGTCGCCCCAGCATTTT. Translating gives CASRGEGTGASPQHF.

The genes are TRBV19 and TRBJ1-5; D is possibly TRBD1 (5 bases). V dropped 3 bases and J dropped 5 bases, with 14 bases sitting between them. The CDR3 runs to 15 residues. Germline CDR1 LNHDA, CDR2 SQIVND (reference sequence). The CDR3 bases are TGTGCCAGTAGTATCTTTCAGGGCCTAGATCAGCCCCAGCATTTT. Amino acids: CASSIFQGLDQPQHF.

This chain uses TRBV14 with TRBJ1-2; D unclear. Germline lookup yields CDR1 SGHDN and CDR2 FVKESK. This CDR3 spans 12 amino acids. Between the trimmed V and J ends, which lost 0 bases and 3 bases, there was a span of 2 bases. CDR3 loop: CASSQDYYGYTF. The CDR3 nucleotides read TGTGCCAGCAGCCAAGATTACTATGGCTACACCTTC.

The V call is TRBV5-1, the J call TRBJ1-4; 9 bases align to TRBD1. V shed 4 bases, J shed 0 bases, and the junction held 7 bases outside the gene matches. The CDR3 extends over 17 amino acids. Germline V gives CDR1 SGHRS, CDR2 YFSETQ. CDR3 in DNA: TGCGCCAGCAGCGCGACAGGGGGTCTGGCAACTAATGAAAAACTGTTTTTT. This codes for CASSATGGLATNEKLFF.

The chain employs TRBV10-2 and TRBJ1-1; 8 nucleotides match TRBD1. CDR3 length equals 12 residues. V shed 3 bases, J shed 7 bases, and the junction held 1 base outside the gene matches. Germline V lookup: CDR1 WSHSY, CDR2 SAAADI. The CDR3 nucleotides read TGCGCCAGCAGTGAACAGGGGGGTGAAGCTTTCTTT. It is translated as CASSEQGGEAFF.

CDR3 nucleotide sequence: TGTGCCAGCAGCCACCCGGACAGGGGAAACACTGAAGCTTTCTTT. This codes for CASSHPDRGNTEAFF. The chain carries TRBV9 and TRBJ1-1; 9 bases agree with TRBD1. Germline V gene sequence: CDR1 SGDLS, CDR2 YYNGEE. This CDR3 contains 15 residues. Germline trimming cut 4 bases from V and 2 bases from J; bases unmatched to any gene: 6.

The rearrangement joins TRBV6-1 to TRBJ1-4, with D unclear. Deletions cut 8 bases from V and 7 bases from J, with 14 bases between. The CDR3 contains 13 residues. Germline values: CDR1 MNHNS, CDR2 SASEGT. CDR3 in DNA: TGTGCCAGCGGGGATAGGGTGACTGAAAAACTGTTTTTT. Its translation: CASGDRVTEKLFF.

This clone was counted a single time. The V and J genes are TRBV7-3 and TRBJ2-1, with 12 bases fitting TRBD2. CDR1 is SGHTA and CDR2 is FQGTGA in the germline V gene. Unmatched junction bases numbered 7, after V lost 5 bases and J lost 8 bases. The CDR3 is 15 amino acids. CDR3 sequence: CASSPRLAGADEQFF. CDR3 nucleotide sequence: TGTGCCAGCAGCCCCCGACTAGCGGGGGCGGATGAGCAGTTCTTC.

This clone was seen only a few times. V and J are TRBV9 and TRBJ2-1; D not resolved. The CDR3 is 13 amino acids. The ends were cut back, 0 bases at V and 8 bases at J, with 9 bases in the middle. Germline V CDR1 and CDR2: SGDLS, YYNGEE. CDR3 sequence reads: CASSVEAWDEQFF. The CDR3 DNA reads TGTGCCAGCAGCGTAGAAGCTTGGGATGAGCAGTTCTTC.